These T cell receptor beta chains were read from a single sample in a study of high-grade serous ovarian cancer treatment subgroups. This table comes from immunoSEQ multiplex PCR, and its TCRdb copy is limited to in-frame clones, with some not included. The sample holds over 15,000 clones, roughly two thirds seen once. Sample: tumor tissue. The receptor source for this set is a human donor with high-grade serous ovarian cancer. CDR3s include the opening cysteine and the closing phenylalanine or tryptophan. The order of the fields is clone size, J gene, D gene, V gene, CDR3 DNA, CDR3 protein. D genes are given only for firm matches. Clone sizes are given selectively: once, few, many, or a class where the clone is expanded.

abundance: -
j_gene: TRBJ1-3
d_gene: -
v_gene: TRBV5-1
CDR3nt: TGCGCCAGCAGGGACACGGATACTGGAAACACCATATATTTT
CDR3aa: CASRDTDTGNTIYF

abundance: -
j_gene: TRBJ2-3
d_gene: TRBD1
v_gene: TRBV6-6
CDR3nt: TGTGCCACCGAGGGACAGAGCACAGATACGCAGTATTTT
CDR3aa: CATEGQSTDTQYF

abundance: -
j_gene: TRBJ1-4
d_gene: -
v_gene: TRBV2
CDR3nt: TGTGCCAGCAGCGGACAGTACCTCAATGAAAAACTGTTTTTT
CDR3aa: CASSGQYLNEKLFF

abundance: -
j_gene: TRBJ1-2
d_gene: -
v_gene: TRBV4-3
CDR3nt: TGCGCCAGCAGCCAATCCCAGGGACGGGGATATGGCTACACCTTC
CDR3aa: CASSQSQGRGYGYTF

abundance: -
j_gene: TRBJ2-3
d_gene: -
v_gene: TRBV30
CDR3nt: TGTGCCTGGAGTGTAGGGTTTAGTGGGGGGGCATCTTCCTCCACAGATACGCAGTATTTT
CDR3aa: CAWSVGFSGGASSSTDTQYF

abundance: -
j_gene: TRBJ2-3
d_gene: TRBD2
v_gene: TRBV6-4
CDR3nt: TGTGCCAGCAGAGCGGGGGGGAAGATGGGAGATACGCAGTATTTT
CDR3aa: CASRAGGKMGDTQYF

abundance: -
j_gene: TRBJ1-2
d_gene: -
v_gene: TRBV7-9
CDR3nt: TGTGCCAGCAGCCCAAACCCCTTTACAGAAGCTAACTATGGCTACACCTTC
CDR3aa: CASSPNPFTEANYGYTF

abundance: few
j_gene: TRBJ2-6
d_gene: -
v_gene: TRBV4-1
CDR3nt: TGCGCCAGCAGCCAAGTTCAGACTGGGGCCAACGTCCTGACTTTC
CDR3aa: CASSQVQTGANVLTF

abundance: -
j_gene: TRBJ2-2
d_gene: TRBD1
v_gene: TRBV4-3
CDR3nt: TGCGCCAGCAGCCACCGTTGGGGACAGGGCCCCGGGGAGCTGTTTTTT
CDR3aa: CASSHRWGQGPGELFF

abundance: -
j_gene: TRBJ1-1
d_gene: TRBD1
v_gene: TRBV7-8
CDR3nt: TGTGCCAGCAGCCTTTCAGGGGGGGCCCGGAGCACTGAAGCTTTCTTT
CDR3aa: CASSLSGGARSTEAFF

abundance: -
j_gene: TRBJ1-5
d_gene: -
v_gene: TRBV7-2
CDR3nt: TGTGCCAGCAGCTTGGACTTCGCGCGGAGTCAGCCCCAGCATTTT
CDR3aa: CASSLDFARSQPQHF

abundance: -
j_gene: TRBJ2-2
d_gene: -
v_gene: TRBV11-3
CDR3nt: TGTGCCAGCTCTGTGGGCACCGGGGAGCTGTTTTTT
CDR3aa: CASSVGTGELFF

abundance: -
j_gene: TRBJ2-3
d_gene: TRBD2
v_gene: TRBV7-2
CDR3nt: TGTGCCAGCAGCTTAAAGGTAGCGGGGGGGTCGAGTACGCAGTATTTT
CDR3aa: CASSLKVAGGSSTQYF

abundance: once
j_gene: TRBJ1-6
d_gene: -
v_gene: TRBV10-3
CDR3nt: TGTGCCATCCGGGAGGGTGTTTCGAATAATTCACCCCTCCACTTT
CDR3aa: CAIREGVSNNSPLHF

abundance: -
j_gene: TRBJ2-5
d_gene: TRBD2
v_gene: TRBV7-8
CDR3nt: TGTGCCAGCAGCTTAGCGCTATTAGCTAGCGGGGGGGCTAACGTAGAGACCCAGTACTTC
CDR3aa: CASSLALLASGGANVETQYF

abundance: -
j_gene: TRBJ2-7
d_gene: -
v_gene: TRBV6-6
CDR3nt: TGTGCCAGCAGTCTGGGGACATCTGGCGAGCAGTACTTC
CDR3aa: CASSLGTSGEQYF

abundance: -
j_gene: TRBJ2-7
d_gene: TRBD1
v_gene: TRBV7-2
CDR3nt: TGTGCCAGCACCAACCCCCGACAGGGTGCTTACGAGCAGTACTTC
CDR3aa: CASTNPRQGAYEQYF

abundance: -
j_gene: TRBJ2-5
d_gene: TRBD2
v_gene: TRBV4-1
CDR3nt: TGCGCCAGCAGCCAAGGTGGGGAGGGAGAGACCCAGTACTTC
CDR3aa: CASSQGGEGETQYF

abundance: once
j_gene: TRBJ1-4
d_gene: -
v_gene: TRBV29-1
CDR3nt: TGCAGCGTTAGAATCGACGGTGAAAAACTGTTTTTT
CDR3aa: CSVRIDGEKLFF

abundance: large
j_gene: TRBJ2-2
d_gene: TRBD2
v_gene: TRBV7-9
CDR3nt: TGTGCCAGCAGCCCGGGGGGGGACGCCGGGGAGCTGTTTTTT
CDR3aa: CASSPGGDAGELFF

abundance: -
j_gene: TRBJ1-3
d_gene: TRBD1
v_gene: TRBV7-9
CDR3nt: TGTGCCAGCAGCTCCCATCGAGGGAGGGGGCCTGGAAACACCATATATTTT
CDR3aa: CASSSHRGRGPGNTIYF

abundance: -
j_gene: TRBJ1-1
d_gene: -
v_gene: TRBV4-3
CDR3nt: TGCGCCAGCAGCCAAGATCTGGGCAGGGTTGGCGCTGAAGCTTTCTTT
CDR3aa: CASSQDLGRVGAEAFF

abundance: -
j_gene: TRBJ2-5
d_gene: -
v_gene: TRBV5-5
CDR3nt: TGTGCCAGCAGCTTCAGGGTAGGAGAAGAGACCCAGTACTTC
CDR3aa: CASSFRVGEETQYF

abundance: -
j_gene: TRBJ2-5
d_gene: -
v_gene: TRBV7-2
CDR3nt: TGTGCCAGCAGGGGGAGTGAGACCCAGTACTTC
CDR3aa: CASRGSETQYF

abundance: few
j_gene: TRBJ2-5
d_gene: TRBD1
v_gene: TRBV11-3
CDR3nt: TGTGCCAGCAAGTACCACGGGACAGTAGAGACCCAGTACTTC
CDR3aa: CASKYHGTVETQYF

abundance: few
j_gene: TRBJ2-7
d_gene: TRBD1
v_gene: TRBV30
CDR3nt: TGTGCCTGGGACAGGGGCTACGAGCAGTACTTC
CDR3aa: CAWDRGYEQYF

abundance: -
j_gene: TRBJ2-7
d_gene: -
v_gene: TRBV14
CDR3nt: TGTGCCAGCAGCCAGGGACGGGGCCTCCCCTACGAGCAGTACTTC
CDR3aa: CASSQGRGLPYEQYF

abundance: -
j_gene: TRBJ1-1
d_gene: -
v_gene: TRBV28
CDR3nt: TGTGCCAGCAGCACGGGAGAAGTGACTGAAGCTTTCTTT
CDR3aa: CASSTGEVTEAFF

abundance: once
j_gene: TRBJ2-3
d_gene: -
v_gene: TRBV7-3
CDR3nt: TGTGCCAGCAGCTCACGGCCAGGCGGCACAGATACGCAGTATTTT
CDR3aa: CASSSRPGGTDTQYF

abundance: -
j_gene: TRBJ2-6
d_gene: -
v_gene: TRBV7-9
CDR3nt: TGTGCCAGTCTTACGCGGGGTGATGGGGCCAACGTCCTGACTTTC
CDR3aa: CASLTRGDGANVLTF

abundance: -
j_gene: TRBJ1-5
d_gene: TRBD1
v_gene: TRBV5-5
CDR3nt: TGTGCCAGCAGTTCTAGGGACAGGCCTTATAGCAATCAGCCCCAGCATTTT
CDR3aa: CASSSRDRPYSNQPQHF

abundance: -
j_gene: TRBJ1-5
d_gene: -
v_gene: TRBV29-1
CDR3nt: TGCAGCGTTGAGACTAGCAATCAGCCCCAGCATTTT
CDR3aa: CSVETSNQPQHF

abundance: few
j_gene: TRBJ2-5
d_gene: TRBD2
v_gene: TRBV5-1
CDR3nt: TGCGCCAGCAGCGCGGGGACTAGCCAAGAGACCCAGTACTTC
CDR3aa: CASSAGTSQETQYF

abundance: -
j_gene: TRBJ2-3
d_gene: TRBD2
v_gene: TRBV5-4
CDR3nt: TGTGCCAGCAGCTTGGAAAGGGCTAGCGGGGTTTCAGATACGCAGTATTTT
CDR3aa: CASSLERASGVSDTQYF

abundance: -
j_gene: TRBJ1-6
d_gene: -
v_gene: TRBV2
CDR3nt: TGTGCCAGCAGATCAGGGAGTAGCTCCTATAATTCACCCCTCCACTTT
CDR3aa: CASRSGSSSYNSPLHF

abundance: -
j_gene: TRBJ2-7
d_gene: -
v_gene: TRBV12-2
CDR3nt: TGTGCAAGTCGTAAGCGGCAGGGGGTAGAGATGTACGAGCAGTACTTC
CDR3aa: CASRKRQGVEMYEQYF

abundance: -
j_gene: TRBJ1-2
d_gene: -
v_gene: TRBV30
CDR3nt: TGTGCCTGGGGCCTTACAGCCGTCCGGGGCTATGGCTACACCTTC
CDR3aa: CAWGLTAVRGYGYTF

abundance: -
j_gene: TRBJ2-7
d_gene: -
v_gene: TRBV7-2
CDR3nt: TGTGCCAGCAGCTTAGTAGACGGGGGTCCTTACGAGCAGTACTTC
CDR3aa: CASSLVDGGPYEQYF

abundance: -
j_gene: TRBJ2-2
d_gene: -
v_gene: TRBV7-6
CDR3nt: TGTGCCAGCAGCTCCCCGAACACCGGGGAGCTGTTTTTT
CDR3aa: CASSSPNTGELFF

abundance: once
j_gene: TRBJ2-5
d_gene: -
v_gene: TRBV6-6
CDR3nt: TGTGCCAGCAGTTATACAGGGCTGGGGGAGACCCAGTACTTC
CDR3aa: CASSYTGLGETQYF

abundance: few
j_gene: TRBJ2-7
d_gene: -
v_gene: TRBV6-1
CDR3nt: TGTGCCAGCAGTGACAGGGGAATCAACGAGCAGTACTTC
CDR3aa: CASSDRGINEQYF

abundance: medium-sized
j_gene: TRBJ2-7
d_gene: -
v_gene: TRBV6-5
CDR3nt: TGTGCCAGCAGTTACGGAGGGGGGCAGAAGTACGAGCAGTACTTC
CDR3aa: CASSYGGGQKYEQYF

abundance: -
j_gene: TRBJ2-1
d_gene: -
v_gene: TRBV28
CDR3nt: TGTGCCAGGGTTTTACAGGGAAGCTCCTACAATGAGCAGTTCTTC
CDR3aa: CARVLQGSSYNEQFF

abundance: -
j_gene: TRBJ1-5
d_gene: -
v_gene: TRBV5-5
CDR3nt: TGTGCCAGCAGCCAGGGACTCACGAAGGGTTATAGCAATCAGCCCCAGCATTTT
CDR3aa: CASSQGLTKGYSNQPQHF

abundance: once
j_gene: TRBJ2-3
d_gene: -
v_gene: TRBV9
CDR3nt: TGTGCCAGCAGCGCCCTAGTAGGGGGAAGCACAGATACGCAGTATTTT
CDR3aa: CASSALVGGSTDTQYF

abundance: once
j_gene: TRBJ2-7
d_gene: TRBD2
v_gene: TRBV6-1
CDR3nt: TGTGCCAGCAGACTAGCGGGGGGGAGGTACGAGCAGTACTTC
CDR3aa: CASRLAGGRYEQYF

abundance: -
j_gene: TRBJ1-2
d_gene: -
v_gene: TRBV6-6
CDR3nt: TGTGCCAGCAGTTACTCGTGGGGGCCTAACTATGGCTACACCTTC
CDR3aa: CASSYSWGPNYGYTF

abundance: few
j_gene: TRBJ2-7
d_gene: -
v_gene: TRBV10-3
CDR3nt: TGTGCCATCAGTAAAATACAGGGAGCGGCCTACGAGCAGTACTTC
CDR3aa: CAISKIQGAAYEQYF

abundance: -
j_gene: TRBJ2-1
d_gene: -
v_gene: TRBV9
CDR3nt: TGTGCCAGCAGCGCTTCCTCGGACAGCTCCTACAATGAGCAGTTCTTC
CDR3aa: CASSASSDSSYNEQFF

abundance: -
j_gene: TRBJ2-3
d_gene: -
v_gene: TRBV4-3
CDR3nt: TGCGCCAGCAGCCAAGAAGGCGGGTGGGACACAGATACGCAGTATTTT
CDR3aa: CASSQEGGWDTDTQYF

abundance: -
j_gene: TRBJ2-7
d_gene: -
v_gene: TRBV7-2
CDR3nt: TGTGCCAGCAGCTCCGTTTCTAGAGTCCACGAGCAGTACTTC
CDR3aa: CASSSVSRVHEQYF

abundance: -
j_gene: TRBJ2-7
d_gene: -
v_gene: TRBV7-2
CDR3nt: TGTGCCAGCAGCAGGAGCACCTACGAGCAGTACTTC
CDR3aa: CASSRSTYEQYF

abundance: -
j_gene: TRBJ1-4
d_gene: -
v_gene: TRBV18
CDR3nt: TGTGCCACCCTCACGGATTTCGGGGAAAAACTGTTTTTT
CDR3aa: CATLTDFGEKLFF

abundance: -
j_gene: TRBJ2-6
d_gene: -
v_gene: TRBV5-5
CDR3nt: TGTGCCAGCAGCTTCTGGGATACTGGGGCCAACGTCCTGACTTTC
CDR3aa: CASSFWDTGANVLTF

abundance: once
j_gene: TRBJ2-2
d_gene: -
v_gene: TRBV19
CDR3nt: TGTGCCAGTAGTATCTTTATGAAGGGAACCGGGGAGCTGTTTTTT
CDR3aa: CASSIFMKGTGELFF

abundance: -
j_gene: TRBJ2-1
d_gene: TRBD1
v_gene: TRBV19
CDR3nt: TGTGCCAGTAGTATTAGGTTGACAGGGGGCCTGGTTAGCGGAGAGCAGTTCTTC
CDR3aa: CASSIRLTGGLVSGEQFF

abundance: -
j_gene: TRBJ2-3
d_gene: TRBD2
v_gene: TRBV7-2
CDR3nt: TGTGCCAGCAGCGCGGGGGGGTACACAGATACGCAGTATTTT
CDR3aa: CASSAGGYTDTQYF

abundance: -
j_gene: TRBJ2-5
d_gene: TRBD1
v_gene: TRBV5-6
CDR3nt: TGTGCCAGCAGCGGCACAGGGGGAGGAGAGACCCAGTACTTC
CDR3aa: CASSGTGGGETQYF

abundance: -
j_gene: TRBJ2-3
d_gene: -
v_gene: TRBV28
CDR3nt: TGTGCCAGCAGTCCCCCGTCGGGTTTGGGTACGCAGTATTTT
CDR3aa: CASSPPSGLGTQYF

abundance: -
j_gene: TRBJ2-4
d_gene: -
v_gene: TRBV19
CDR3nt: TGTGCCAGTAGAGGGGGGTGGCCCTTAGCCAAAAACATTCAGTACTTC
CDR3aa: CASRGGWPLAKNIQYF